The text below deals with one T cell receptor beta chain. Its antigen is unknown. This specimen comes from a study of vaccination and CD4 T cells after COVID-19. Across the study: Six males and four females, two Hispanic, made up the convalescents. Following dose two, a median about 72 days (range 14 to 241) passed before post-vaccine samples were taken.

Indicated treatment: approximately nine-day PBMC culture with coronavirus spike peptide pools or control peptides (ViraFEST assay). The unexposed donor's CD4+ T cells were collected before the COVID-19 pandemic (2011-2018). Per well, 1.5 million to 2.5 million PBMCs were cultured in the presence of 9 to 10 IU/ml IL-2 and approximately 9.5 ug/ml peptide pools. Cultured CD4+ T cell DNA underwent sequencing with the Oncomine TCR Beta short-read assay. Using its own MiXCR run on the PCR reads, TCRdb lists one record per CDR3 protein. The data hold several thousand distinct CDR3 sequences, with around 38% observed a single time. This CDR3 region has 15 residues. CDR1 and CDR2 (germline): SNHLY, FYNNEI. J gave up 6 bases and V 9 bases, and 12 bases lay outside the gene matches.

This TCR was sampled from a human donor in good health. Sequencing was performed on CD4+ T cells from blood, cultured in vitro. The chain employs TRBV2 and TRBJ2-5; 11 positions match TRBD2. The CDR3 loop reads CAREKTSGGLKTQYF. The CDR3 DNA reads TGTGCCAGAGAGAAAACTAGCGGGGGCCTCAAGACCCAGTACTTC.